This entry is about one T cell receptor beta chain. What it binds is unknown. Per the germline V gene, CDR1 is LNHDA and CDR2 is SQIVND (reference sequence). Trimming removed 4 bases from V and 0 bases from J; junction bases left unmatched: 2. The CDR3 contains 14 residues. Using immunoSEQ multiplex PCR, the repertoire was profiled, and TCRdb retains in-frame clones only, with some absent. The sample carries under 200,000 clones, roughly 92% recorded once. The record originates from a study of T cell responses to AZD1222 COVID-19 vaccine. About the research overall: Recipients boosted at about 4 weeks or about 12 weeks are pooled. Findings and limits, study-wide: Baseline antibody screening turned up just six or seven seropositive AZD1222 recipients. Clonal diversity was possibly underestimated, and the donors were mostly white British, with more females. Targeting of unmutated variant regions was reportedly seen in nearly half of spike-specific TCRs.

V usage is TRBV19 and J usage is TRBJ2-5, with TRBD1 matching over 7 bases. This specimen consisted of peripheral blood, obtained on day 0 of AZD1222 vaccination. The TCR was taken from an adult in good health. Written as DNA, the CDR3 is TGTGCCAGTAGTAAGGGACAGAACCAAGAGACCCAGTACTTC. It specifies CASSKGQNQETQYF.